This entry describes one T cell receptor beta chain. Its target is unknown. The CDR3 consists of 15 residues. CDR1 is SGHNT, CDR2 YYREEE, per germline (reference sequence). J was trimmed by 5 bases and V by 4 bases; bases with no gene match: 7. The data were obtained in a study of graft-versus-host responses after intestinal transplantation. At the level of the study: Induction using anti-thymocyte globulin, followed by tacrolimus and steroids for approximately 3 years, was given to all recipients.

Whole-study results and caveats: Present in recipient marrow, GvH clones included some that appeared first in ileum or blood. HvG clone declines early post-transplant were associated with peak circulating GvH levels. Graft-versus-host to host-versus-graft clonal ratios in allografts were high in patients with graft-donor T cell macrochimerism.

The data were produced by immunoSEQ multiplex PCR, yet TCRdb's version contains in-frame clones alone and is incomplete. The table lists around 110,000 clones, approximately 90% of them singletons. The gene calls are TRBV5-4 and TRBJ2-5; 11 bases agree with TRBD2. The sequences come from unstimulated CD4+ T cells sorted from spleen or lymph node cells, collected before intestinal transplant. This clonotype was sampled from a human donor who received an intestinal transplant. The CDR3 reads CASSPIAGGAETQYF. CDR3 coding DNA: TGTGCCAGCAGCCCGATAGCGGGAGGGGCGGAGACCCAGTACTTC.